The source of this T cell receptor beta chain is a study of T cells in Graves' hyperthyroidism and ophthalmopathy. Patients with uncontrolled infections, other autoimmune diseases, pregnancy or lactation were excluded. Predating any ophthalmopathy symptoms, the blood sample was taken at first hyperthyroidism diagnosis. Study results and limitations: Appearing also in blood were most of the thyroid clonotypes expanded above 0.001.

This CDR3 contains 14 residues. V was clipped by 0 bases and J by 2 bases, with 8 bases between them. There are many counts of this clonotype. Its cognate antigen is unknown. The investigators amplified TCR beta CDR3 regions from RNA transcripts. The TCR CDR3 first-round RT-PCR relied on the HTBI primer set. One entry per CDR3 protein results from TCRdb running MiXCR on the multiplex PCR reads. This repertoire shows roughly 150,000 distinct CDR3 sequences, about 9.4% found once; its top ten account for 22%. The TCR sequence derives from a woman under 30 with Graves' hyperthyroidism that later progressed to Graves' ophthalmopathy. Sample: blood. The chain joins TRBV12-3 or TRBV12-4 to TRBJ2-7; no clear D. CDR3 loop: CASSLARRTYEQYF. CDR3 DNA: TGTGCCAGCAGTTTAGCGCGGAGAACCTACGAGCAGTACTTC.